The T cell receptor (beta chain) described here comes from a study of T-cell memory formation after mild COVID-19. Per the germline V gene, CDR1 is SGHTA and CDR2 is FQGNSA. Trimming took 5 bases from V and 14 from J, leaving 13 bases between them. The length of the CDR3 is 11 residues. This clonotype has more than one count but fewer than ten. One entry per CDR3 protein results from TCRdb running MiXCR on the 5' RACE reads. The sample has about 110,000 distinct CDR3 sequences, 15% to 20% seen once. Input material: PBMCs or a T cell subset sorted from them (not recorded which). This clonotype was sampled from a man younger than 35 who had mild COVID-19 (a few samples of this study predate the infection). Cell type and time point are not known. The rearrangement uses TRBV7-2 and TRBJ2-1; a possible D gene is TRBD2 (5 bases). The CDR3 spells CASSLAGVEFF. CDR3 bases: TGTGCCAGCAGCCTGGCCGGGGTGGAGTTCTTC.